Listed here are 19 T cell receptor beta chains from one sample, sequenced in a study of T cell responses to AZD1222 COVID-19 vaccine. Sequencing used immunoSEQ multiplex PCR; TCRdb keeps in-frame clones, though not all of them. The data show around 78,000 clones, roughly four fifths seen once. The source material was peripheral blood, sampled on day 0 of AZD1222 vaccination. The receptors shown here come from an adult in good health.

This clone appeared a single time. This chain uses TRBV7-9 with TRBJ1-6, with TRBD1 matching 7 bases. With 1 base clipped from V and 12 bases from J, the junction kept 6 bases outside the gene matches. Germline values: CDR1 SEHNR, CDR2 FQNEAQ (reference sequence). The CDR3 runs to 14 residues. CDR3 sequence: CASSLDQGGLPLHF. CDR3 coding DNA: TGTGCCAGCAGCTTAGACCAGGGGGGACTACCCCTCCACTTT. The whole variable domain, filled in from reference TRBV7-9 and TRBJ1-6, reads DTGVSQNPRHKITKRGQNVTFRCDPISEHNRLYWYRQTLGQGPEFLTYFQNEAQLEKSRLLSDRFSAERPKGSFSTLEIQRTEQGDSAMYLCASSLDQGGLPLHFGNGTRLTVT.

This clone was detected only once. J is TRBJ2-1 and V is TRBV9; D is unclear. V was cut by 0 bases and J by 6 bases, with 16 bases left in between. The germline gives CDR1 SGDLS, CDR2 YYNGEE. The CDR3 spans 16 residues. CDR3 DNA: TGTGCCAGCAGCGTAGAAGGCAGCCCATCGGTCAATGAGCAGTTCTTC. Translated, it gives CASSVEGSPSVNEQFF.

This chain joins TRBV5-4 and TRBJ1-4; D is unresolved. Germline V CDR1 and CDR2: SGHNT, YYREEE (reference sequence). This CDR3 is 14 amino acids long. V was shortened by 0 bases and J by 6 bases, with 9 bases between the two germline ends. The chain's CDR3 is CASSLAVGDEKLFF. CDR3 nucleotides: TGTGCCAGCAGCTTGGCCGTGGGCGATGAAAAACTGTTTTTT.

The chain's CDR3 is CASSRTAGHYGYTF. DNA of the CDR3: TGTGCCAGCAGTAGGACAGCCGGGCACTATGGCTACACCTTC. V usage is TRBV6-5 and J usage is TRBJ1-2, with D perhaps TRBD1 (6 bases). The CDR3 is 14 amino acids. Trimming stripped 5 bases from V and 3 bases from J, with 13 bases between. Germline assignment: CDR1 MNHEY and CDR2 SVGAGI.

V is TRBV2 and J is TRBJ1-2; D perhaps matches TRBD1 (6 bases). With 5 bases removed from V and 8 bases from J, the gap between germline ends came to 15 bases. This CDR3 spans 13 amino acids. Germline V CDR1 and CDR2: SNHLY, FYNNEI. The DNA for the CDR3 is TGTGCCAGCAGTCCAGGAACAGGGAAGGGCTACACCTTC. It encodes CASSPGTGKGYTF.

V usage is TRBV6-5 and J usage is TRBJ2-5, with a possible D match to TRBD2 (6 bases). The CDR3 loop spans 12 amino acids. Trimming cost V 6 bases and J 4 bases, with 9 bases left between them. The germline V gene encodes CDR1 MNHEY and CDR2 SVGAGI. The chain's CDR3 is CASSTGGETQYF. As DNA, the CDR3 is TGTGCCAGCAGCACCGGGGGAGAGACCCAGTACTTC.

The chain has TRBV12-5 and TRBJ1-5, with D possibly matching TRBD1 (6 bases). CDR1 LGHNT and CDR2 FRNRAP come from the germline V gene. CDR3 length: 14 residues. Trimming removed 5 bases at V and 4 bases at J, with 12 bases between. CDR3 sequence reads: CASGVGHLNQPQHF. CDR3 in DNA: TGTGCTAGTGGTGTGGGACATCTTAATCAGCCCCAGCATTTT.

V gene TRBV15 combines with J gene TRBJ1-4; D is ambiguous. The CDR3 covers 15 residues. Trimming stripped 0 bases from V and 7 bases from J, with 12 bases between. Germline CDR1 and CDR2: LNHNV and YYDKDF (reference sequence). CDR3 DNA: TGTGCCACCAGCAGAGAAAGAGGTCTCGGTGAAAAACTGTTTTTT. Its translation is CATSRERGLGEKLFF.

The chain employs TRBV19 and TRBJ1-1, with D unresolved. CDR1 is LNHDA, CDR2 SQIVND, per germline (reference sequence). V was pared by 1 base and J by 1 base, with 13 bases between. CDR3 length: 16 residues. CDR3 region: CASSIAPRESNTEAFF. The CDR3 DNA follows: TGTGCCAGTAGTATAGCCCCCAGAGAATCGAACACTGAAGCTTTCTTT. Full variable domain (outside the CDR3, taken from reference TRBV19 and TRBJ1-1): DGGITQSPKYLFRKEGQNVTLSCEQNLNHDAMYWYRQDPGQGLRLIYYSQIVNDFQKGDIAEGYSVSREKKESFPLTVTSAQKNPTAFYLCASSIAPRESNTEAFFGQGTRLTVV.

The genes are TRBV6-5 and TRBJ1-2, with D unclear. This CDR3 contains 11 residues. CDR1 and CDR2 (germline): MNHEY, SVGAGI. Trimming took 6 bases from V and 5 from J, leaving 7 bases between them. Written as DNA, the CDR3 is TGTGCCAGCAGCAACGGATATGGCTACACCTTC. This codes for CASSNGYGYTF.

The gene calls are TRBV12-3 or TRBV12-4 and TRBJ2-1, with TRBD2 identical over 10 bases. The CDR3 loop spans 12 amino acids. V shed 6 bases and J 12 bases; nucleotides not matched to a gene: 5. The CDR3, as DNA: TGTGCCAGCAGCGGGACTAGCGCACGGCAGTTCTTC. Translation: CASSGTSARQFF.

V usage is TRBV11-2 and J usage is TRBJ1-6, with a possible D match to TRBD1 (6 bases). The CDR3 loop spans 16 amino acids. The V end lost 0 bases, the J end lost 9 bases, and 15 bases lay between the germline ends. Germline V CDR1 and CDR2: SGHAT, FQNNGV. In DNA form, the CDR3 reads TGTGCCAGCAGCTTAGATCCCCCGGGAGGGGGTTCACCCCTCCACTTT. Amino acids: CASSLDPPGGGSPLHF.

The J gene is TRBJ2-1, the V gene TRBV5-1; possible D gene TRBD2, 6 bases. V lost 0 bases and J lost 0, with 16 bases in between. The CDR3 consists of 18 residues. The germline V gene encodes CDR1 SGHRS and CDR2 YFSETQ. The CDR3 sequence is CASSLGLADYLSYNEQFF. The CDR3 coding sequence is TGCGCCAGCAGCTTGGGATTAGCGGATTACCTCTCCTACAATGAGCAGTTCTTC.

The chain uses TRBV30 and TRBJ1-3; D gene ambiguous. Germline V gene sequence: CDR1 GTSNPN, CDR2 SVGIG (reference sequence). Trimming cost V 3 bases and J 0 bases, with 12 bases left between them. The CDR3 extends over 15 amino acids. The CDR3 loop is CAWSPRAASGNTIYF. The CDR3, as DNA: TGTGCCTGGAGCCCCCGGGCGGCCTCTGGAAACACCATATATTTT.

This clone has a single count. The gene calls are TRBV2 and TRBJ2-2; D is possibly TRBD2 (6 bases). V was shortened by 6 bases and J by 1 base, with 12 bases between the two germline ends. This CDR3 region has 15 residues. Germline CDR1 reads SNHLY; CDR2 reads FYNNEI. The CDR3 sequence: CASRRDSLNTGELFF. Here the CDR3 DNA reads TGTGCCAGCAGGAGGGACTCACTGAACACCGGGGAGCTGTTTTTT.

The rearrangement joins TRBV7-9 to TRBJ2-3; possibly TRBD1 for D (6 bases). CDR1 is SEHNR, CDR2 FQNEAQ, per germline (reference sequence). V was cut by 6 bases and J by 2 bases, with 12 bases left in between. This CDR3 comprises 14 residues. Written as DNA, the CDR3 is TGTGCCAGCAGTTTAACAGGGACCACAGATACGCAGTATTTT. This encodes CASSLTGTTDTQYF.

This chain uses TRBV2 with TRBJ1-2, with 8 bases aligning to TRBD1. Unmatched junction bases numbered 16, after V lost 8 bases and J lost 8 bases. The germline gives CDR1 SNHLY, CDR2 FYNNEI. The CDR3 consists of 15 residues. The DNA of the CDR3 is TGTGCCAGCTCAGCAGGGGGCGCGAAGGGGACCGGCTACACCTTC. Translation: CASSAGGAKGTGYTF. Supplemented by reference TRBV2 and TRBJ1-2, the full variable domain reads EPEVTQTPSHQVTQMGQEVILRCVPISNHLYFYWYRQILGQKVEFLVSFYNNEISEKSEIFDDQFSVERPDGSNFTLKIRSTKLEDSAMYFCASSAGGAKGTGYTFGSGTRLTVV.

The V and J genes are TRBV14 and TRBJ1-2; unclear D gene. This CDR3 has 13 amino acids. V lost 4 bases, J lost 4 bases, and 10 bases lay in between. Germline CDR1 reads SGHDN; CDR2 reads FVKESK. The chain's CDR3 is CASSPTVTYGYTF. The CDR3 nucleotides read TGTGCCAGCAGCCCCACAGTCACCTATGGCTACACCTTC. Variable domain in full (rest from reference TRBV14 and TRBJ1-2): EAGVTQFPSHSVIEKGQTVTLRCDPISGHDNLYWYRRVMGKEIKFLLHFVKESKQDESGMPNNRFLAERTGGTYSTLKVQPAELEDSGVYFCASSPTVTYGYTFGSGTRLTVV.

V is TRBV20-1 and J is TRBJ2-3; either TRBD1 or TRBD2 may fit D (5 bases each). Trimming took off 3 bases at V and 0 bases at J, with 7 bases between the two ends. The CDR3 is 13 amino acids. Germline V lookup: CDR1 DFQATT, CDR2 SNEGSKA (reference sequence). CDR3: CSASGDSTDTQYF. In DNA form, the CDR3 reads TGCAGTGCTAGTGGGGACAGCACAGATACGCAGTATTTT.